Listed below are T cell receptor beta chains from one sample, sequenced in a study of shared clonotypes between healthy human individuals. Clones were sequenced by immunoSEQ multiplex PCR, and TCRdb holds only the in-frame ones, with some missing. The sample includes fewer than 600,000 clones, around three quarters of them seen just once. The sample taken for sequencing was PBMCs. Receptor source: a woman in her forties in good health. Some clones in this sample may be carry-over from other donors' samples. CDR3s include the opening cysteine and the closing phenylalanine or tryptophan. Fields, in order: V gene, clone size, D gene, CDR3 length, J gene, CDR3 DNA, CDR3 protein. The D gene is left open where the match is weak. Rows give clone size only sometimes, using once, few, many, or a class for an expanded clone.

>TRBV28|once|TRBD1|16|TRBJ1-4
TGTGCCAGCAGTTTATGGGGACAGGGCCCGAATGAAAAACTGTTTTTT
CASSLWGQGPNEKLFF
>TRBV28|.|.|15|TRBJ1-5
TGTGCCAGCAGTTCCAGGGGAGTCAGCAATCAGCCCCAGCATTTT
CASSSRGVSNQPQHF
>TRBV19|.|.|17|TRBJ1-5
TGTGCCAGTAGTATTGGGCGGTTGAGAAATAGCAATCAGCCCCAGCATTTT
CASSIGRLRNSNQPQHF
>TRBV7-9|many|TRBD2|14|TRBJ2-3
TGTGCCAGCAGCTCTAGCGGTAGCACAGATACGCAGTATTTT
CASSSSGSTDTQYF
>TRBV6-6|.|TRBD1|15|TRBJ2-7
TGTGCCAGCAGTTACTCGATGGGACAGGGTAGGGAGCAGTACTTC
CASSYSMGQGREQYF
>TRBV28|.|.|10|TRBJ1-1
TGTGCCAGCAGTTCGAATGAAGCTTTCTTT
CASSSNEAFF
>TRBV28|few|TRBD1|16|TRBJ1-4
TGTGCCAGCAGTTCCCCCGCTTGGACAGGGGAGGAAAAACTGTTTTTT
CASSSPAWTGEEKLFF
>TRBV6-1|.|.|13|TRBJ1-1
TGTGCCAGCAGCGCGACTTGGAACACTGAAGCTTTCTTT
CASSATWNTEAFF
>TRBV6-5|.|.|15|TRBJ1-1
TGTGCCAGCAGTTATGCGGGGGTATCGGACACTGAAGCTTTCTTT
CASSYAGVSDTEAFF
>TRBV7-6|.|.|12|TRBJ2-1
TGTGCCAGCAGCTTAGCCAACAATGAGCAGTTCTTC
CASSLANNEQFF
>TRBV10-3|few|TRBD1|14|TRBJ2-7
TGTGCCATCAAACGGACAGGGAGAGACGTAGTGCTGTACTTC
CAIKRTGRDVVLYF
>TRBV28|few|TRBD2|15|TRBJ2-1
TGTGCCAGCAGTTTACCAGCGGGGAGCTACAATGAGCAGTTCTTC
CASSLPAGSYNEQFF
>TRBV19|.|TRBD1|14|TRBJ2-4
TGTGCCAGTAGTCCTGACAGGGCTCGAAACATTCAGTACTTC
CASSPDRARNIQYF
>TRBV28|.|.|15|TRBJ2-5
TGTGCCAGCAGTGACGTCAGGGAAGCCCAAGAGACCCAGTACTTC
CASSDVREAQETQYF
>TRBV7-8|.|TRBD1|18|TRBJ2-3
TGTGCCAGCAGCCCCGTCGGACAGGGGGCCCAAGTCACAGATACGCAGTATTTT
CASSPVGQGAQVTDTQYF
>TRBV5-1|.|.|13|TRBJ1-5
TGCGCCAGCGGCCACGGATGGGATCAGCCCCAGCATTTT
CASGHGWDQPQHF
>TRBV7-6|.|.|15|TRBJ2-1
TGTGCCAGCAGCTTTTTAGGCGGCTACTACAATGAGCAGTTCTTC
CASSFLGGYYNEQFF
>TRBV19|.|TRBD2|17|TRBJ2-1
TGTGCCAGTATAATAGCGGGGCCGGGAGGGGAGTACAATGAGCAGTTCTTC
CASIIAGPGGEYNEQFF
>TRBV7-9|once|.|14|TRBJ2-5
TGTGCCAGCAGCTTAGGGACTGCCGGGGAGACCCAGTACTTC
CASSLGTAGETQYF
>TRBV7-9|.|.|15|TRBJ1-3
TGTGCCAGCAGCTTGAGGGGAGCCTCTGGAAACACCATATATTTT
CASSLRGASGNTIYF
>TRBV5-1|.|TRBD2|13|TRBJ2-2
TGCGCCAGCCGGGGGGGCAACACCGGGGAGCTGTTTTTT
CASRGGNTGELFF
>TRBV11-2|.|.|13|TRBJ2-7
TGTGCCAGCAGTCAGGGTCAGGGAATCAAGCAGTACTTC
CASSQGQGIKQYF
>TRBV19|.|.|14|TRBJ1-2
TGTGCCAGTAGTCCCCAGGGGAGGGACTATGGCTACACCTTC
CASSPQGRDYGYTF
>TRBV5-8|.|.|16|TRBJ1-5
TGTGCCAGCAGCTTGATGGGGGGATGGGGCAATCAGCCCCAGCATTTT
CASSLMGGWGNQPQHF
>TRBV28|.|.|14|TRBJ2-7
TGCGCCAGCATCCCGACGGATACCGGGGGAGAGCAGTACTTC
CASIPTDTGGEQYF